These 11 T cell receptor beta chains share one sample of origin, sequenced in a study of shared clonotypes between healthy human individuals. The method was immunoSEQ multiplex PCR; TCRdb's version includes in-frame clones alone and lacks a portion of them. The sample records approximately 740,000 clones, around 72% being singletons. The sequenced material came from memory CD4+ T cells sorted from blood. Noted subset: CD45RA-negative fraction. These receptor sequences come from a woman in her 30s in good health.

The chain employs TRBV28 and TRBJ2-1, with 8 bases matching TRBD2. The length of the CDR3 is 15 residues. CDR1 and CDR2 (germline): MDHEN, SYDVKM. After removal of 2 bases from V and 9 bases from J, the junction contained 9 bases not matched to a gene. This chain's CDR3 is CASSLGAGGGGEQFF. The CDR3 nucleotides read TGTGCCAGCAGTTTAGGGGCGGGAGGCGGAGGTGAGCAGTTCTTC.

The chain links TRBV5-1 to TRBJ2-3; 12 bases map to TRBD1. V lost 3 bases to trimming and J lost 0 bases; unmatched junction nucleotides: 2. Germline V CDR1 and CDR2: SGHRS, YFSETQ. The CDR3 extends over 16 amino acids. CDR3 nucleotides: TGCGCCAGCAGCTGGGGACAGGGGGCTAGCACAGATACGCAGTATTTT. This gives the protein CASSWGQGASTDTQYF.

The V and J genes are TRBV2 and TRBJ1-2, with 9 bases lining up with TRBD1. Germline V gene data show CDR1 as SNHLY and CDR2 as FYNNEI. Trimming cost V 6 bases and J 6 bases; bases outside gene matches: 5. This CDR3 has 13 residues. The CDR3 here is CASRSQGADGYTF. CDR3 sequence (DNA): TGTGCCAGCAGGTCACAGGGGGCGGATGGCTACACCTTC. The full variable domain, completed using reference TRBV2 and TRBJ1-2, is EPEVTQTPSHQVTQMGQEVILRCVPISNHLYFYWYRQILGQKVEFLVSFYNNEISEKSEIFDDQFSVERPDGSNFTLKIRSTKLEDSAMYFCASRSQGADGYTFGSGTRLTVV.

This chain uses TRBV6-5 with TRBJ1-3; D ambiguous. V lost 5 bases to trimming and J lost 2 bases, with 13 bases between them. The CDR3 contains 15 residues. Germline V gene sequence: CDR1 MNHEY, CDR2 SVGAGI. CDR3 in amino acids: CASSHRGSTGNTIYF. DNA for the CDR3: TGTGCCAGCAGTCATCGAGGGTCTACTGGAAACACCATATATTTT.

The rearrangement uses TRBV10-2 and TRBJ1-2; 7 positions agree with TRBD1. Per germline, CDR1 WSHSY and CDR2 SAAADI. Losses at the gene ends were 6 bases for V and 8 bases for J; bases not matched to a gene: 12. The CDR3 length is 14 residues. CDR3 region: CASRQQTGNGGYTF. As DNA, the CDR3 is TGCGCCAGCAGACAACAGACAGGGAATGGCGGCTACACCTTC.

The rearrangement uses TRBV5-6 and TRBJ1-5; tentative D call: TRBD1 (5 bases). CDR1 and CDR2 (germline): SGHDT, YYEEEE. V lost 1 base and J 1 base, leaving 6 bases between the germline ends. The CDR3 covers 14 residues. The CDR3 region has the DNA TGTGCCAGCAGCTTGCGACAGAGCAATCAGCCCCAGCATTTT. It encodes CASSLRQSNQPQHF.

This clone appeared once. The chain carries TRBV7-6 and TRBJ2-5; D uncertain. Germline CDR1 reads SGHVS; CDR2 reads FNYEAQ. Trimming cost V 3 bases and J 5 bases, with 7 bases left between them. CDR3 size: 12 residues. CDR3 region: CASSFPLETQYF. CDR3 DNA sequence: TGTGCCAGCAGCTTCCCGCTCGAGACCCAGTACTTC. The complete variable domain, with remaining parts taken from reference TRBV7-6 and TRBJ2-5, reads GAGVSQSPRYKVTKRGQDVALRCDPISGHVSLYWYRQALGQGPEFLTYFNYEAQQDKSGLPNDRFSAERPEGSISTLTIQRTEQRDSAMYRCASSFPLETQYFGPGTRLLVL.

This clone was found a few times. This rearrangement joins TRBV11-2 to TRBJ1-2; D is unclear. Trimming cost V 4 bases and J 3 bases, with 12 bases left between them. CDR1 is SGHAT and CDR2 is FQNNGV in the germline V gene. The CDR3 covers 14 residues. CDR3 protein: CASSSPGGYYGYTF. The DNA for the CDR3 is TGTGCCAGCAGCTCCCCGGGAGGGTACTATGGCTACACCTTC.

DNA of the CDR3: TGTGCCAGCAGCCTAGCGGGATCCGGGGAGCTGTTTTTT. Protein sequence: CASSLAGSGELFF. The genes are TRBV11-2 and TRBJ2-2, with 9 bases that match TRBD2. The CDR3 extends over 13 amino acids. Germline CDR1 and CDR2: SGHAT and FQNNGV. Trimming took 5 bases from V and 6 from J; bases not matched to a gene: 1.

The rearrangement uses TRBV19 and TRBJ2-1; 8 nucleotides align to TRBD2. This CDR3 has 16 amino acids. The trim removed 5 bases at V and 2 bases at J, leaving 8 bases unmatched. Germline loops: CDR1 LNHDA, CDR2 SQIVND (reference sequence). CDR3 nucleotide sequence: TGTGCCAGTAGTGACGAACGAGCGGGGGCCTACAATGAGCAGTTCTTC. It codes for CASSDERAGAYNEQFF. The whole variable domain, remainder taken from reference TRBV19 and TRBJ2-1, is DGGITQSPKYLFRKEGQNVTLSCEQNLNHDAMYWYRQDPGQGLRLIYYSQIVNDFQKGDIAEGYSVSREKKESFPLTVTSAQKNPTAFYLCASSDERAGAYNEQFFGPGTRLTVL.

CDR3 residues: CASSLGSGGREKLFF. As DNA, the CDR3 is TGTGCCAGCAGTTTAGGGAGTGGAGGGCGGGAAAAACTGTTTTTT. The chain couples TRBV27 to TRBJ1-4, with D unclear. Looked up from germline, CDR1 is MNHEY and CDR2 is SMNVEV (reference sequence). This CDR3 has 15 amino acids. V lost 2 bases and J lost 8, with 15 bases in between.